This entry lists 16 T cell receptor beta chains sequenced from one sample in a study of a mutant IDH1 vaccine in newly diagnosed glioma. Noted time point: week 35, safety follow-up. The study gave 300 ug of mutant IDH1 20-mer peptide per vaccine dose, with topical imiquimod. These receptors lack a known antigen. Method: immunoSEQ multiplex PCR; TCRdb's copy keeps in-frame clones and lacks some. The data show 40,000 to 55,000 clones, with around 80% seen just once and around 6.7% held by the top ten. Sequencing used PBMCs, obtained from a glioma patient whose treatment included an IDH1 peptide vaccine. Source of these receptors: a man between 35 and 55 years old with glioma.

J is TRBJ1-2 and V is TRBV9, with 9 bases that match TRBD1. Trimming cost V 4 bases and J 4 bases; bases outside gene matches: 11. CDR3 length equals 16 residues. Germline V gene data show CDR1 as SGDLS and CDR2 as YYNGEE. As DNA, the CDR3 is TGTGCCAGCAGCCCCCACCCCCGGGACAGGGTCTATGGCTACACCTTC. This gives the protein CASSPHPRDRVYGYTF.

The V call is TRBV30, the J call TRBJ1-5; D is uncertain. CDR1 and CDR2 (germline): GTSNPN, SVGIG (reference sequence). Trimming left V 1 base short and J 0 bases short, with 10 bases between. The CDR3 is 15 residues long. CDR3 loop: CAWSGGYYSNQPQHF. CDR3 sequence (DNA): TGTGCCTGGAGTGGCGGGTATTATAGCAATCAGCCCCAGCATTTT.

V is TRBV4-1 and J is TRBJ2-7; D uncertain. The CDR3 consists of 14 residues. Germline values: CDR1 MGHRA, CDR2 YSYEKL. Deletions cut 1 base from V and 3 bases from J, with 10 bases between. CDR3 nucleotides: TGCGCCAGCAGCCAAGGGCAGAATCTCTACGAGCAGTACTTC. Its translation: CASSQGQNLYEQYF.

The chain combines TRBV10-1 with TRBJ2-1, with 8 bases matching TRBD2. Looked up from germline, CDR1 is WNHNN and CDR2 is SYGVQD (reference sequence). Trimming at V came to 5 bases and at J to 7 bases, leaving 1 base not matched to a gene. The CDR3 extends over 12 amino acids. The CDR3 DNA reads TGCGCCAGCAGTACGGGAGGGAATGAGCAGTTCTTC. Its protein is CASSTGGNEQFF.

CDR3 in DNA: TGCGCCAGCAGCCAAGGGGGGACAGGGGACTTTTTAGTTTTCTTT. The encoded protein is CASSQGGTGDFLVFF. J is TRBJ1-1 and V is TRBV4-1; 10 bases agree with TRBD1. Germline CDR1 is MGHRA and CDR2 is YSYEKL. V lost 1 base, J lost 13 bases, and 12 bases stayed unmatched. The CDR3 is made up of 15 amino acids.

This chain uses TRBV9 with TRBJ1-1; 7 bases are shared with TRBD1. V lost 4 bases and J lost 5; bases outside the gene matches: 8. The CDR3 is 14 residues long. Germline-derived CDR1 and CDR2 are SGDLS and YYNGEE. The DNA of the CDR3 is TGTGCCAGCAGCCCCACCGACAGGGTTACTGAAGCTTTCTTT. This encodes CASSPTDRVTEAFF.

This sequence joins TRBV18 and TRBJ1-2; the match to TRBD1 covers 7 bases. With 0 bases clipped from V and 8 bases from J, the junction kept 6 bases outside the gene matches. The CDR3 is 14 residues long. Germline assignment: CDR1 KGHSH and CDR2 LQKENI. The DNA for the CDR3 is TGTGCCAGCTCACCACCGAACAGGGGATGGGGCTACACCTTC. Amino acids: CASSPPNRGWGYTF.

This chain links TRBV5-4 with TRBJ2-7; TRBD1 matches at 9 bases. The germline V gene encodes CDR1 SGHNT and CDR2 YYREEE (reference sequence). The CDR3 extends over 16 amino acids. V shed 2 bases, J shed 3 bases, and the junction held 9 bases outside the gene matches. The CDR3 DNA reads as TGTGCCAGCAGCTTAGCTGGGACAGGGACAGTCTACGAGCAGTACTTC. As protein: CASSLAGTGTVYEQYF.

The chain's CDR3 is CASSQGPGLAGLGETQYF. As DNA, the CDR3 is TGCGCCAGCAGCCAAGGGCCGGGACTAGCGGGGTTAGGAGAGACCCAGTACTTC. This chain connects TRBV4-1 to TRBJ2-5; 13 positions match TRBD2. The ends lost 1 base at V and 4 bases at J; junction bases unmatched: 9. Germline CDR1 reads MGHRA; CDR2 reads YSYEKL. This CDR3 is built from 18 residues.

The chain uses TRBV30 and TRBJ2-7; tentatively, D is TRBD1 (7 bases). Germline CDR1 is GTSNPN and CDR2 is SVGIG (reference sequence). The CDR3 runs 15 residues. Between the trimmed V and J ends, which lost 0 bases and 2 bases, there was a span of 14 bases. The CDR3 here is CAWSVGGGEPYEQYF. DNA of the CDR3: TGTGCCTGGAGTGTAGGAGGGGGCGAGCCCTACGAGCAGTACTTC.

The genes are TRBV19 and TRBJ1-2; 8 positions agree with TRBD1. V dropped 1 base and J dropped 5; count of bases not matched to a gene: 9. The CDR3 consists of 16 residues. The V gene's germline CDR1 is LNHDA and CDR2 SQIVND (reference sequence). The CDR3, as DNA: TGTGCCAGTAGTATAGCCCCCCGGGACAGGTTATATGGCTACACCTTC. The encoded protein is CASSIAPRDRLYGYTF. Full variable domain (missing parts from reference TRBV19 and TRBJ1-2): DGGITQSPKYLFRKEGQNVTLSCEQNLNHDAMYWYRQDPGQGLRLIYYSQIVNDFQKGDIAEGYSVSREKKESFPLTVTSAQKNPTAFYLCASSIAPRDRLYGYTFGSGTRLTVV.

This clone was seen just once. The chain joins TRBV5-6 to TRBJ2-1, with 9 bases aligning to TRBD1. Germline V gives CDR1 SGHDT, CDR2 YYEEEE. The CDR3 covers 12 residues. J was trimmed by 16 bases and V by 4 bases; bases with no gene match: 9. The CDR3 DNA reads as TGTGCCAGCAGCCTACTCCGGGACAGGGTTTTCTTC. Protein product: CASSLLRDRVFF.

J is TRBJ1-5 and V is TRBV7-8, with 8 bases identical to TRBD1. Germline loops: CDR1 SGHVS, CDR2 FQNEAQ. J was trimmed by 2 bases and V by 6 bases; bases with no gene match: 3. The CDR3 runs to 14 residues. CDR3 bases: TGTGCCAGCAGACAGGGGGGGGGCAATCAGCCCCAGCATTTT. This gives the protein CASRQGGGNQPQHF.

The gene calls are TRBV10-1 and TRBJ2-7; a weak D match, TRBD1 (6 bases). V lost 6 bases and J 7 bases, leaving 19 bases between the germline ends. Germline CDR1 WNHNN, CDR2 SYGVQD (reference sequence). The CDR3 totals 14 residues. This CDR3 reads CASSPEQGVREQYF. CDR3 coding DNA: TGCGCCAGCAGCCCCGAACAGGGAGTGAGGGAGCAGTACTTC.

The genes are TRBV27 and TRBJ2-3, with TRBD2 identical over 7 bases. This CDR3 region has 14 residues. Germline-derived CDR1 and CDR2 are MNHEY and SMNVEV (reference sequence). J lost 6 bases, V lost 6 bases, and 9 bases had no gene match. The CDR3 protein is CASRRGSWVDTQYF. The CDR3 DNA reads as TGTGCCAGCAGGCGGGGGAGTTGGGTTGATACGCAGTATTTT.

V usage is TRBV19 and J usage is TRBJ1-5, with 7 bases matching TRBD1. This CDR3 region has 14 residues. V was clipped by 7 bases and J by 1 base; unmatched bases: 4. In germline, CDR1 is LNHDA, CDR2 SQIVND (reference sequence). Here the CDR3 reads CASIPGQSNQPQHF. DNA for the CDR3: TGTGCCAGTATCCCGGGACAGAGCAATCAGCCCCAGCATTTT.